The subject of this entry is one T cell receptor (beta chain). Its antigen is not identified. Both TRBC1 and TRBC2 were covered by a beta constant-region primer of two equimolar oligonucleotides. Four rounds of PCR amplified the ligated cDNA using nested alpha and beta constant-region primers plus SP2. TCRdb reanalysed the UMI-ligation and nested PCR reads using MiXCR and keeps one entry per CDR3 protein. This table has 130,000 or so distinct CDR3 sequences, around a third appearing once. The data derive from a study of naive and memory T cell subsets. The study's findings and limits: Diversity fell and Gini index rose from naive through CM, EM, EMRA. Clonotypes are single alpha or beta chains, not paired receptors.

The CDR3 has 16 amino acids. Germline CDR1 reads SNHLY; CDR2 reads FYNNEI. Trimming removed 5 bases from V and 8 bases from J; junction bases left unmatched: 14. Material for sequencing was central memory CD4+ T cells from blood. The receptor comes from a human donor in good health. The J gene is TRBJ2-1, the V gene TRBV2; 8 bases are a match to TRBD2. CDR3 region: CASSTSGGPPSYEQFF. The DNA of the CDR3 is TGTGCCAGCAGTACTAGCGGAGGGCCTCCTTCGTATGAGCAGTTCTTC.